Below are 20 T cell receptor beta chains sequenced from a single sample in a study of beta chain features in type 1 diabetes. The investigators reverse transcribed all of the isolated RNA, so they sequenced expressed TCRB transcripts. Using immunoSEQ multiplex PCR, the repertoire was profiled, and TCRdb retains in-frame clones only, with some absent. The table has about half a million clones, roughly 11% seen once; the top ten hold 0.045% to 0.05%. The material sequenced was naive CD4+ T cells from blood. The receptors were gathered from a woman aged 18-35 years in good health.

This clone showed up just a few times. The genes are TRBV28 and TRBJ2-3, with a weak D call TRBD2 (5 bases). The germline V and J ends were trimmed by 4 bases and 2 bases, with 13 bases remaining between them. The CDR3 has 15 residues. Germline V gene lookup returns CDR1 MDHEN and CDR2 SYDVKM. CDR3 nucleotides: TGTGCCAGCAGTTCCGTTCCGGGATACACAGATACGCAGTATTTT. Translated: CASSSVPGYTDTQYF.

V usage is TRBV29-1 and J usage is TRBJ2-2; D not resolved. Germline-derived CDR1 and CDR2 are SQVTM and ANQGSEA. The CDR3 is 13 residues long. V was pared by 7 bases and J by 6 bases, with 15 bases between. CDR3 amino acids: CSAGLTPSGELFF. DNA for the CDR3: TGCAGCGCCGGGCTCACCCCCTCCGGGGAGCTGTTTTTT.

In regard to this clone: At one end the junction does not follow the germline gene, possibly because of a read error. This rearrangement joins TRBV2 to TRBJ1-2; D gene uncertain. CDR1 and CDR2 from the germline V gene are SNHLY and FYNNEI. The CDR3 has 13 amino acids. The CDR3 DNA is TGTGCCAGAAGTGATCGGGGTACCTATGGCTACACCTTC. It is translated as CARSDRGTYGYTF.

This clone was counted only a few times. CDR3 in amino acids: CASSDPSENTEAFF. The CDR3 DNA reads as TGTGCCAGCAGTGATCCGTCGGAGAACACTGAAGCTTTCTTT. V is TRBV25-1 and J is TRBJ1-1; D is uncertain. The CDR3 length is 14 residues. Germline CDR1 MGHDK, CDR2 SYGVNS. V gave up 3 bases and J gave up 1 base, with 9 bases separating them. The full variable domain, its missing parts supplied by reference TRBV25-1 and TRBJ1-1, is EADIYQTPRYLVIGTGKKITLECSQTMGHDKMYWYQQDPGMELHLIHYSYGVNSTEKGDLSSESTVSRIRTEHFPLTLESARPSHTSQYLCASSDPSENTEAFFGQGTRLTVV.

This clone was detected only a few times. The chain joins TRBV25-1 to TRBJ2-3; no firm D call. Trimming removed 6 bases at V and 2 bases at J, with 12 bases between. CDR1 and CDR2 (germline): MGHDK, SYGVNS. The CDR3 covers 14 residues. The CDR3 sequence is CASRKGAYTDTQYF. As DNA, the CDR3 is TGTGCCAGCAGGAAGGGCGCCTACACAGATACGCAGTATTTT. Full variable domain (outside the CDR3, taken from reference TRBV25-1 and TRBJ2-3): EADIYQTPRYLVIGTGKKITLECSQTMGHDKMYWYQQDPGMELHLIHYSYGVNSTEKGDLSSESTVSRIRTEHFPLTLESARPSHTSQYLCASRKGAYTDTQYFGPGTRLTVL.

This clone showed up just a few times. The V and J genes are TRBV4-2 and TRBJ2-1, with 11 bases identical to TRBD2. Germline-derived CDR1 and CDR2 are LGHNA and YNFKEQ. CDR3 length equals 16 residues. Unmatched junction bases numbered 5, after V lost 1 base and J lost 6 bases. The chain's CDR3 is CASSQGSGGAGNEQFF. The DNA for the CDR3 is TGTGCCAGCAGCCAAGGTAGCGGGGGGGCCGGCAATGAGCAGTTCTTC.

J is TRBJ2-1 and V is TRBV18, with TRBD1 matching over 7 bases. Looked up from germline, CDR1 is KGHSH and CDR2 is LQKENI. The CDR3 has 17 residues. Trimming took 4 bases from V and 1 from J; bases not matched to a gene: 10. CDR3 residues: CASSLTGTARSYNEQFF. The CDR3, as DNA: TGTGCCAGCTCACTAACCGGGACAGCTCGGTCCTACAATGAGCAGTTCTTC. The variable domain in full, completed from reference TRBV18 and TRBJ2-1, reads NAGVMQNPRHLVRRRGQEARLRCSPMKGHSHVYWYRQLPEEGLKFMVYLQKENIIDESGMPKERFSAEFPKEGPSILRIQQVVRGDSAAYFCASSLTGTARSYNEQFFGPGTRLTVL.

This clone was found a few times. CDR3 in amino acids: CASSLWSGNEQFF. The CDR3 coding sequence is TGTGCCAGCAGCTTATGGTCTGGGAATGAGCAGTTCTTC. The chain combines TRBV7-2 with TRBJ2-1; no clear D gene. V was pared by 2 bases and J by 7 bases, with 9 bases between. Per germline, CDR1 SGHTA and CDR2 FQGNSA. The CDR3 contains 13 residues.

The table lists this clone with a few counts. The J gene is TRBJ1-1, the V gene TRBV7-2; possible D gene TRBD1, 5 bases. CDR1 is SGHTA and CDR2 is FQGNSA in the germline V gene. The V end lost 1 base, the J end lost 4 bases, and 19 bases lay between the germline ends. The CDR3 is 17 amino acids. This CDR3 reads CASSLERQGRRGTEAFF. CDR3 nucleotide sequence: TGTGCCAGCAGCTTAGAACGTCAGGGACGAAGGGGCACTGAAGCTTTCTTT.

This clone has more than one count but fewer than ten. The chain recombines TRBV29-1 with TRBJ1-1; D unclear. CDR1 is SQVTM and CDR2 is ANQGSEA in the germline V gene. The CDR3 sequence is 13 residues long. V lost 7 bases and J 6 bases, leaving 18 bases between the germline ends. CDR3: CSAQRVVRAEAFF. CDR3 nucleotide sequence: TGCAGCGCGCAAAGGGTGGTGAGGGCTGAAGCTTTCTTT.

The CDR3, as DNA: TGTGCCAGCTCAGGACAGAACTACGAGCAGTACGTC. This codes for CASSGQNYEQYV. J is TRBJ2-7 and V is TRBV18, with a tentative D call TRBD1 (6 bases). Germline assignment: CDR1 KGHSH and CDR2 LQKENI. V lost 5 bases to trimming and J lost 3 bases, with 8 bases between them. The CDR3 is 12 residues long.

DNA of the CDR3: TGTGCCAGCAGTCAGGGACTGGATGGCTACACCTTC. Its protein product is CASSQGLDGYTF. This rearrangement joins TRBV27 to TRBJ1-2; D perhaps matches TRBD1 (5 bases). The germline CDR1 and CDR2 sequences are MNHEY and SMNVEV (reference sequence). This CDR3 is 12 amino acids long. The germline V and J ends were trimmed by 5 bases and 6 bases, with 10 bases remaining between them.

This clone was recorded a few times. The chain couples TRBV7-2 to TRBJ2-7; 10 bases agree with TRBD2. Germline V gene sequence: CDR1 SGHTA, CDR2 FQGNSA. The CDR3 extends over 16 amino acids. Trimming cost V 8 bases and J 5 bases; bases outside gene matches: 15. In DNA form, the CDR3 reads TGTGCCAGCGGATCTAGCGGGAGAGGGTCTCGAAACGAGCAGTACTTC. This codes for CASGSSGRGSRNEQYF. Combining the CDR3 with reference TRBV7-2 and TRBJ2-7 gives the whole variable domain GAGVSQSPSNKVTEKGKDVELRCDPISGHTALYWYRQSLGQGLEFLIYFQGNSAPDKSGLPSDRFSAERTGGSVSTLTIQRTQQEDSAVYLCASGSSGRGSRNEQYFGPGTRLTVT.

This chain uses TRBV10-3 with TRBJ2-5; D gene uncertain. There are 13 residues in the CDR3. V was clipped by 0 bases and J by 4 bases, with 6 bases between them. CDR1 is ENHRY and CDR2 is SYGVKD in the germline V gene. This CDR3 reads CAISESSRETQYF. The CDR3 nucleotides are TGTGCCATCAGTGAGTCCTCTCGAGAGACCCAGTACTTC.

The gene calls are TRBV4-3 and TRBJ1-2; D gene unclear. Germline values: CDR1 LGHNA, CDR2 YSLEER. Trimming stripped 1 base from V and 5 bases from J, with 11 bases between. This CDR3 contains 14 residues. The chain's CDR3 is CASSQGRNAYGYTF. CDR3 sequence (DNA): TGCGCCAGCAGCCAAGGGCGGAATGCTTATGGCTACACCTTC.

This clone occurred a few times. V is TRBV29-1 and J is TRBJ1-1, with D perhaps matching TRBD1 (6 bases). CDR1 is SQVTM and CDR2 is ANQGSEA in the germline V gene. V was shortened by 6 bases and J by 11 bases, with 16 bases between the two germline ends. This CDR3 is 11 amino acids long. The CDR3 spells CSVLPGVTAFF. CDR3 nucleotides: TGCAGCGTCCTACCAGGGGTGACGGCTTTCTTT.

The sample holds a few counts of this clone. Other DNA sequences in the same sample also yield this CDR3. J is TRBJ2-2 and V is TRBV29-1, with D possibly called TRBD1 or TRBD2 (5 bases each). Germline CDR1 and CDR2: SQVTM and ANQGSEA. The V end lost 1 base, the J end lost 6 bases, and 12 bases lay between the germline ends. The CDR3 contains 14 residues. CDR3 protein: CSVEARGLPGELFF. Written as DNA, the CDR3 is TGCAGCGTTGAAGCGAGGGGTCTCCCCGGGGAGCTGTTTTTT.

V is TRBV19 and J is TRBJ1-2; no clear D gene. V gave up 5 bases and J gave up 7 bases, with 11 bases separating them. Germline CDR1 LNHDA, CDR2 SQIVND (reference sequence). The length of the CDR3 is 12 residues. As DNA, the CDR3 is TGTGCCAGTAGTCCGAGGACTGGTGGCTACACCTTC. Translation gives CASSPRTGGYTF.

This chain links TRBV28 with TRBJ2-7, with D possibly matching TRBD1 (6 bases). Germline V gene data show CDR1 as MDHEN and CDR2 as SYDVKM. The V end lost 5 bases, the J end lost 4 bases, and 15 bases lay between the germline ends. The length of the CDR3 is 14 residues. The CDR3 loop reads CASSTSTGTYEQYV. In DNA, the CDR3 is TGTGCCAGCAGTACCTCGACAGGTACTTACGAGCAGTACGTC.

This clone was seen more than once but under ten times. J is TRBJ2-1 and V is TRBV5-1; 11 bases align to TRBD2. CDR1 and CDR2 from the germline V gene are SGHRS and YFSETQ. After removal of 2 bases from V and 5 bases from J, the junction contained 3 bases not matched to a gene. The CDR3 has 15 residues. CDR3 region: CASSFTSGGHNEQFF. In DNA, the CDR3 is TGCGCCAGCAGCTTTACTAGCGGGGGCCACAATGAGCAGTTCTTC.